This passage covers 11 T cell receptor beta chains from one sample sequenced in a study of CD8 T cells in ankylosing spondylitis. In TCRdb, the 5' RACE reads were re-called with MiXCR into one record per CDR3 protein. The sample consists of 210,000 or so distinct CDR3 sequences, 20% to 30% of them appearing once. Input material: blood, either unsorted or a sorted T cell fraction (not recorded which). The source is a male donor with ankylosing spondylitis or in good health (not recorded which).

This clonotype was counted between two and nine times. The V and J genes are TRBV12-3 or TRBV12-4 and TRBJ2-5; 11 nucleotides agree with TRBD2. J was trimmed by 5 bases and V by 6 bases; bases with no gene match: 8. The CDR3 length is 15 residues. The CDR3 reads CASSKGLAGRETQYF. The CDR3, as DNA: TGTGCCAGCAGCAAAGGACTAGCGGGCCGTGAGACCCAGTACTTC.

The CDR3 is CASSLDSGASGGYEQYF. The CDR3 coding sequence is TGTGCCAGCAGCTTAGATTCCGGCGCCTCGGGGGGCTACGAGCAGTACTTC. This chain connects TRBV11-2 to TRBJ2-7; 7 positions agree with TRBD2. The germline gives CDR1 SGHAT, CDR2 FQNNGV. CDR3 length: 17 amino acids. With 0 bases clipped from V and 3 bases from J, the junction kept 11 bases outside the gene matches.

The rearrangement links TRBV6-5 to TRBJ1-3, with 8 positions matching TRBD1. CDR1 and CDR2 from the germline V gene are MNHEY and SVGAGI. The CDR3 contains 16 residues. Trimming at V came to 5 bases and at J to 0 bases, leaving 6 bases not matched to a gene. CDR3 bases: TGTGCCAGCAGTAACCCGGGACAGGCCTCTGGAAACACCATATATTTT. Amino acid sequence: CASSNPGQASGNTIYF.

This clonotype was seen a handful of times. The rearrangement links TRBV6-1 to TRBJ2-1; D not certain. CDR3 length equals 14 residues. V was pared by 0 bases and J by 5 bases, with 8 bases between. Looked up from germline, CDR1 is MNHNS and CDR2 is SASEGT. The CDR3 region has the DNA TGTGCCAGCAGTGAAGCTTCCCGGAACAATGAGCAGTTCTTC. It yields the protein CASSEASRNNEQFF.

The V gene is TRBV20-1, the J gene TRBJ2-3; 8 bases line up with TRBD2. The germline CDR1 and CDR2 sequences are DFQATT and SNEGSKA (reference sequence). This CDR3 has 16 amino acids. CDR3 protein: CSALSTSGISTDTQYF. CDR3 bases: TGCAGCGCGCTTTCAACTAGCGGAATTAGCACAGATACGCAGTATTTT.

The rearrangement links TRBV6-1 to TRBJ2-2; 13 bases are shared with TRBD2. CDR1 and CDR2 (germline): MNHNS, SASEGT. The CDR3 loop spans 16 amino acids. V gave up 5 bases and J gave up 5 bases; unmatched junction bases: 5. For the CDR3, the DNA is TGTGCCAGCAGTCAAAAACTAGCGGGAGGGACCGGGGAGCTGTTTTTT. Translated: CASSQKLAGGTGELFF.

This clonotype was recorded at least ten times. The genes are TRBV6-1 and TRBJ1-3, with a weak D call TRBD1 (5 bases). Germline CDR1 reads MNHNS; CDR2 reads SASEGT. CDR3 length: 13 residues. V was clipped by 6 bases and J by 2 bases, with 8 bases between them. Here the CDR3 DNA reads TGTGCCAGCAGAAGCAGGGCTGGAAACACCATATATTTT. It specifies CASRSRAGNTIYF.

The chain has TRBV5-1 and TRBJ2-1; D unresolved. Trimming left V 5 bases short and J 6 bases short, with 15 bases between. The CDR3 loop spans 14 amino acids. Germline CDR1 and CDR2: SGHRS and YFSETQ. CDR3 region: CASSRSAGSNEQFF. Here the CDR3 DNA reads TGCGCCAGCAGTCGGTCCGCAGGTAGCAATGAGCAGTTCTTC.

The chain links TRBV10-3 to TRBJ2-7, with TRBD1 identical over 7 bases. Per the germline V gene, CDR1 is ENHRY and CDR2 is SYGVKD. This CDR3 spans 12 amino acids. J was trimmed by 7 bases and V by 9 bases; bases with no gene match: 9. The CDR3 DNA sequence: TGTGCCATTGGGACAGCGTTCTCGGAGCAGTACTTC. As protein: CAIGTAFSEQYF.

The V and J genes are TRBV6-5 and TRBJ1-1; TRBD1 agrees at 7 bases. V shed 5 bases and J 8 bases; nucleotides not matched to a gene: 5. This CDR3 region has 12 residues. Germline V gene data show CDR1 as MNHEY and CDR2 as SVGAGI. The CDR3 loop is CASSHRDREAFF. The CDR3 DNA sequence: TGTGCCAGCAGTCACAGGGACAGAGAAGCTTTCTTT.

This clonotype was detected many times. At one boundary the junction diverges from the germline segment, which might be a read error. The rearrangement joins TRBV29-1 to TRBJ2-3; maybe TRBD2 (5 bases). The CDR3 spans 8 residues. The germline CDR1 and CDR2 sequences are SQVTM and ANQGSEA. The CDR3 DNA sequence: TGTCGGGGAGATACGCAGTATTTT. It translates to CRGDTQYF.